What follows are 5 T cell receptor beta chains derived from one specimen sequenced in a study of OX40 agonist ivuxolimab in advanced cancers. Assay: immunoSEQ multiplex PCR; the TCRdb copy retains only in-frame clones and omits some. The sample shows tens of thousands of clones, roughly nine tenths of them seen only once. Sample: CD4+ or CD8+ T cells sorted from blood, taken in a trial of the OX40 agonist ivuxolimab. These receptors originate from an adult with an advanced solid tumor such as melanoma, head and neck, liver or kidney cancer.

The rearrangement links TRBV5-6 to TRBJ1-4; tentative D call: TRBD1 (5 bases). The CDR3 has 15 amino acids. The germline V gene has CDR1 SGHDT and CDR2 YYEEEE. The ends were cut back, 2 bases at V and 8 bases at J, with 16 bases in the middle. The CDR3 nucleotides read TGTGCCAGCAGCTTAGGAGGGGCTGTCTGGGAAAAACTGTTTTTT. It codes for CASSLGGAVWEKLFF.

This chain links TRBV27 with TRBJ2-1, with TRBD2 identical over 13 bases. The germline CDR1 and CDR2 sequences are MNHEY and SMNVEV (reference sequence). The CDR3 totals 16 residues. Losses at the gene ends were 4 bases for V and 7 bases for J; bases not matched to a gene: 7. CDR3 bases: TGTGCCAGCAGTTCCTCGACTAGCGGGGGGTATAATGAGCAGTTCTTC. Translation: CASSSSTSGGYNEQFF.

This chain connects TRBV9 to TRBJ2-3; D is perhaps TRBD1 or TRBD2 (7 bases each). Trimming took off 6 bases at V and 2 bases at J, with 16 bases between the two ends. This CDR3 region has 15 residues. Germline V gene data show CDR1 as SGDLS and CDR2 as YYNGEE. The CDR3 is CASTPGGENTDTQYF. CDR3 sequence (DNA): TGTGCCAGCACCCCAGGGGGGGAAAACACAGATACGCAGTATTTT.

The chain employs TRBV2 and TRBJ2-5, with a possible D match to TRBD2 (5 bases). The ends were cut back, 3 bases at V and 1 base at J, with 12 bases in the middle. The CDR3 consists of 15 residues. Germline V gives CDR1 SNHLY, CDR2 FYNNEI. The CDR3 DNA is TGTGCCAGCAGTGAGGAGCGGTTGGGCCAAGAGACCCAGTACTTC. This codes for CASSEERLGQETQYF.

The chain joins TRBV11-3 to TRBJ1-1; D is unresolved. Germline CDR1 SGHNT, CDR2 YENEEA. Trimming stripped 5 bases from V and 2 bases from J, with 3 bases between. The CDR3 contains 11 residues. The CDR3: CASSPNTEAFF. The CDR3 coding sequence is TGTGCCAGCAGCCCAAACACTGAAGCTTTCTTT.